Listed below are T cell receptor beta chains from one sample, sequenced in a study of blood T cell repertoires in COVID-19. Sequencing was performed with immunoSEQ multiplex PCR; in TCRdb, only in-frame clones are kept and a portion is missing. This table holds under 200,000 clones, 85% found once. The sequenced material came from peripheral blood. Every receptor here comes from a woman of 80 years or more with COVID-19, enrolled during active disease. Each CDR3 is given with its conserved first and last residue. D genes are given only for firm matches. A clone size is listed for some rows: how often the clone was seen (once, few, many), or a class if it is expanded.

d_call clone_size j_call v_call cdr3_aa cdr3_nt
NA few TRBJ2-5 TRBV2 CASNAYQGIPKTQYF TGTGCCAGCAACGCCTACCAGGGTATCCCCAAGACCCAGTACTTC
NA NA TRBJ1-4 TRBV5-1 CASSLSGYENEKLFF TGCGCCAGCAGCTTGTCCGGTTATGAAAATGAAAAACTGTTTTTT
TRBD1 once TRBJ1-1 TRBV5-1 CASLNDRAGNTEAFF TGCGCCAGCCTCAACGACAGGGCGGGGAACACTGAAGCTTTCTTT
NA NA TRBJ1-5 TRBV28 CASSPPAGFSGGQPQHF TGTGCCAGCAGCCCCCCTGCCGGATTCTCTGGAGGTCAGCCCCAGCATTTT
TRBD2 once TRBJ2-3 TRBV19 CATREGDTQYF TGTGCCACTCGGGAGGGGGATACGCAGTATTTT
NA NA TRBJ1-3 TRBV2 CASSESPGRLSGNTIYF TGTGCCAGCAGTGAAAGTCCCGGCAGGCTCTCTGGAAACACCATATATTTT
TRBD1 NA TRBJ2-3 TRBV4-2 CASSQRQGILPDTQYF TGTGCCAGCAGCCAAAGACAGGGAATATTACCAGATACGCAGTATTTT
NA NA TRBJ2-2 TRBV7-9 CASSYRTGELFF TGTGCCAGCAGTTACCGGACCGGGGAGCTGTTTTTT
NA once TRBJ2-1 TRBV28 CASTPPLANEQFF TGTGCCAGCACCCCCCCCCTAGCCAATGAGCAGTTCTTC
TRBD1 NA TRBJ1-2 TRBV3-1/TRBV3-2 CASSHQDRAIGYTF TGTGCCAGCAGCCATCAGGACAGGGCGATCGGCTACACCTTC
TRBD1 NA TRBJ1-1 TRBV12-3/TRBV12-4 CASTLTGVTEAFF TGTGCCAGCACCCTTACAGGGGTGACTGAAGCTTTCTTT
TRBD1 NA TRBJ2-5 TRBV5-4 CASSRDSQETQYF TGTGCCAGCAGCCGGGACAGCCAAGAGACCCAGTACTTC
NA NA TRBJ1-2 TRBV29-1 CSVGRGGGYTF TGCAGCGTTGGAAGGGGAGGTGGCTACACCTTC
NA NA TRBJ1-2 TRBV2 CASRAGGGYGYTF TGTGCCAGCAGAGCGGGGGGCGGTTATGGCTACACCTTC
TRBD2 NA TRBJ2-3 TRBV7-2 CASSLGYGGITDTQYF TGTGCCAGCAGCTTGGGGTACGGGGGGATCACAGATACGCAGTATTTT
TRBD1 NA TRBJ2-5 TRBV5-4 CASSWKAGTGSNQETQYF TGTGCCAGCAGCTGGAAGGCAGGGACAGGGAGCAACCAAGAGACCCAGTACTTC
NA NA TRBJ1-5 TRBV10-3 CAISGGLGNQPQHF TGTGCCATCAGTGGGGGGCTTGGAAATCAGCCCCAGCATTTT
TRBD2 NA TRBJ2-7 TRBV10-3 CAISGGLAGVSEQYF TGTGCCATCAGTGGGGGCCTAGCGGGAGTCTCCGAGCAGTACTTC
NA NA TRBJ2-1 TRBV28 CASSRAGRNEQFF TGTGCCAGCAGTCGGGCGGGCAGGAATGAGCAGTTCTTC
NA NA TRBJ2-4 TRBV25-1 CASSESKEGIAKNIQYF TGTGCCAGCAGTGAATCCAAAGAGGGTATTGCCAAAAACATTCAGTACTTC
NA NA TRBJ2-3 TRBV5-1 CATITVTQYF TGCGCCACCATTACGGTTACGCAGTATTTT
TRBD1 NA TRBJ2-3 TRBV5-4 CASGTDGTDTQYF TGTGCCAGCGGGACAGATGGCACAGATACGCAGTATTTT
NA NA TRBJ2-2 TRBV27 CASSLFVGELSGELFF TGTGCCAGCAGTTTATTCGTCGGAGAGCTTTCGGGGGAGCTGTTTTTT
TRBD1 NA TRBJ2-7 TRBV6-4 CASTQPGTGTGYEQYF TGTGCCAGCACCCAACCTGGGACAGGGACGGGGTACGAGCAGTACTTC
NA once TRBJ1-2 TRBV3-1/TRBV3-2 CASSQGPNYGYTF TGTGCCAGCAGCCAAGGGCCGAACTATGGCTACACCTTC
TRBD1 few TRBJ1-4 TRBV5-1 CASSFAGQAVGEKLFF TGCGCCAGCAGCTTTGCTGGACAGGCGGTCGGGGAAAAACTGTTTTTT
NA NA TRBJ2-5 TRBV6-5 CASSYSGQQETQYF TGTGCCAGCAGTTACAGCGGGCAACAAGAGACCCAGTACTTC
NA NA TRBJ1-1 TRBV29-1 CSEVEGNTEAFF TGCAGCGAGGTGGAGGGGAACACTGAAGCTTTCTTT
TRBD1 NA TRBJ1-2 TRBV6-1 CASSEGQPNLRNGYTF TGTGCCAGCAGTGAGGGACAGCCTAACCTGAGAAATGGCTACACCTTC
NA NA TRBJ1-6 TRBV19 CASGGRGGNSPLHF TGTGCCAGCGGAGGGAGGGGCGGTAATTCACCCCTCCACTTT
TRBD1 NA TRBJ2-1 TRBV11-2 CASSLAGSGTGTYNEQFF TGTGCCAGCAGCTTAGCGGGGTCCGGGACAGGTACCTACAATGAGCAGTTCTTC
TRBD2 few TRBJ2-3 TRBV5-4 CASSSGLAGSTDTQYF TGTGCCAGCAGCTCTGGACTAGCGGGCAGCACAGATACGCAGTATTTT
NA NA TRBJ1-1 TRBV19 CASRDITGITEAFF TGTGCCAGTAGAGATATCACGGGGATCACTGAAGCTTTCTTT